The 27 T cell receptor beta chains presented below share a single source sample, sequenced in a study of OX40 agonist ivuxolimab in advanced cancers. TCRdb keeps only in-frame clones here, not all; method: immunoSEQ multiplex PCR. The sample shows over 80,000 clones, 75% to 90% of them seen only once. Here the sequenced sample was CD4+ or CD8+ T cells sorted from blood, taken in a trial of the OX40 agonist ivuxolimab. Receptors were obtained from an adult with an advanced solid tumor such as melanoma, head and neck, liver or kidney cancer.

The chain employs TRBV30 and TRBJ1-5, with TRBD1 identical over 8 bases. There are 16 residues in the CDR3. CDR1 and CDR2 (germline): GTSNPN, SVGIG (reference sequence). Trimming at V came to 0 bases and at J to 1 base, leaving 5 bases not matched to a gene. CDR3 in DNA: TGTGCCTGGAGTGTGGCAAGGACAGGGAGCAATCAGCCCCAGCATTTT. Amino acid sequence: CAWSVARTGSNQPQHF.

The chain recombines TRBV27 with TRBJ2-5; no reliable D call. The CDR3 covers 13 residues. Germline CDR1 and CDR2: MNHEY and SMNVEV (reference sequence). Trimming took 2 bases from V and 4 from J, leaving 8 bases between them. The CDR3 bases are TGTGCCAGCAGTTTAGCCGCCGGAGAGACCCAGTACTTC. This encodes CASSLAAGETQYF.

This rearrangement joins TRBV6-6 to TRBJ2-7, with D possibly TRBD1 on 6 matching bases. This CDR3 is 13 amino acids long. Trimming took off 6 bases at V and 1 base at J, with 10 bases between the two ends. CDR1 and CDR2 from the germline V gene are MNHNY and SVGAGI (reference sequence). This CDR3 reads CASSPTGSYEQYV. As DNA, the CDR3 is TGTGCCAGCAGCCCCACAGGGTCCTACGAGCAGTACGTC.

The genes are TRBV7-3 and TRBJ2-3, with no clear D. V dropped 5 bases and J dropped 6 bases, with 15 bases sitting between them. The length of the CDR3 is 14 residues. Germline V gene sequence: CDR1 SGHTA, CDR2 FQGTGA. The CDR3: CASSRTSNTDTQYF. CDR3 bases: TGTGCCAGCAGCAGGACCTCAAATACCGATACGCAGTATTTT. The full variable domain, completed using reference TRBV7-3 and TRBJ2-3, is GAGVSQTPSNKVTEKGKYVELRCDPISGHTALYWYRQSLGQGPEFLIYFQGTGAADDSGLPNDRFFAVRPEGSVSTLKIQRTERGDSAVYLCASSRTSNTDTQYFGPGTRLTVL.

The J gene is TRBJ2-1, the V gene TRBV6-5, with 10 bases that match TRBD2. Losses at the gene ends were 8 bases for V and 7 bases for J; bases not matched to a gene: 8. This CDR3 is built from 14 residues. Germline lookup yields CDR1 MNHEY and CDR2 SVGAGI. The CDR3 DNA sequence: TGTGCCAGCGGGGAGGCTAGCGGGAGAAATGAGCAGTTCTTC. This encodes CASGEASGRNEQFF.

The V gene is TRBV9, the J gene TRBJ1-2; D is uncertain. In germline, CDR1 is SGDLS, CDR2 YYNGEE. The CDR3 is 14 amino acids. Trimming took off 4 bases at V and 8 bases at J, with 18 bases between the two ends. CDR3: CASSPGSTYEGYTF. CDR3 nucleotide sequence: TGTGCCAGCAGCCCCGGGTCGACCTACGAGGGCTACACCTTC.

A note on this clone: Distinct nucleotide sequences in the sample also encode this CDR3. The chain joins TRBV5-1 to TRBJ2-3; D gene ambiguous. The CDR3 covers 12 residues. Germline V gives CDR1 SGHRS, CDR2 YFSETQ. Trimming removed 3 bases at V and 0 bases at J, with 2 bases between. The CDR3: CASSSSTDTQYF. CDR3 DNA sequence: TGCGCCAGCAGCTCTAGCACAGATACGCAGTATTTT.

The chain has TRBV5-1 and TRBJ1-1, with a tentative D call TRBD1 (5 bases). In germline, CDR1 is SGHRS, CDR2 YFSETQ. Trimming cost V 3 bases and J 4 bases, with 10 bases left between them. The CDR3 is 13 residues long. This CDR3 is CASSSQGGTEAFF. DNA of the CDR3: TGCGCCAGCAGCTCCCAGGGTGGCACTGAAGCTTTCTTT.

This chain uses TRBV10-3 with TRBJ1-1; the D gene is possibly TRBD1 (5 bases). The CDR3 covers 13 residues. Trimming removed 8 bases at V and 4 bases at J, with 14 bases between. CDR1 and CDR2 (germline): ENHRY, SYGVKD. CDR3 in amino acids: CAIGGGYATEAFF. CDR3 nucleotide sequence: TGTGCCATCGGTGGGGGATACGCCACTGAAGCTTTCTTT.

The J gene is TRBJ1-1, the V gene TRBV10-3; D is possibly TRBD1 (5 bases). Germline-derived CDR1 and CDR2 are ENHRY and SYGVKD. Trimming removed 3 bases from V and 7 bases from J, with 18 bases in between. The CDR3 sequence is 15 residues long. CDR3 DNA sequence: TGTGCCATCAGTGACCCGTCCGCGGGGCGGGGTGAAGCTTTCTTT. It encodes CAISDPSAGRGEAFF.

The chain joins TRBV5-1 to TRBJ1-6; a weak D match, TRBD1 (5 bases). Germline CDR1 and CDR2: SGHRS and YFSETQ. V gave up 2 bases and J gave up 10 bases, with 10 bases separating them. This CDR3 region has 13 residues. CDR3 nucleotide sequence: TGCGCCAGCAGCTTAGATGGGGGGTCACCCCTCCACTTT. The encoded protein is CASSLDGGSPLHF.

The chain couples TRBV7-9 to TRBJ1-3; tentative D call: TRBD1 (6 bases). The CDR3 length is 19 residues. Germline V gene sequence: CDR1 SEHNR, CDR2 FQNEAQ (reference sequence). V gave up 1 base and J gave up 4 bases, with 23 bases separating them. The CDR3 loop reads CASSLDGWAGHRKGNTIYF. For the CDR3, the DNA is TGTGCCAGCAGCTTAGACGGTTGGGCGGGACATAGGAAAGGAAACACCATATATTTT. The whole variable domain, remainder taken from reference TRBV7-9 and TRBJ1-3, is DTGVSQNPRHKITKRGQNVTFRCDPISEHNRLYWYRQTLGQGPEFLTYFQNEAQLEKSRLLSDRFSAERPKGSFSTLEIQRTEQGDSAMYLCASSLDGWAGHRKGNTIYFGEGSWLTVV.

The chain recombines TRBV9 with TRBJ2-5, with a weak D call TRBD2 (6 bases). The CDR3 runs to 16 residues. Germline CDR1 SGDLS, CDR2 YYNGEE. V lost 0 bases and J lost 4, with 16 bases in between. The CDR3, as DNA: TGTGCCAGCAGCGTAGCCCCCACCCGGAGGGGAGAGACCCAGTACTTC. Encoded protein: CASSVAPTRRGETQYF.

About this clone: Different DNA sequences within this sample yield the same CDR3. The chain has TRBV7-2 and TRBJ2-5, with D hard to call. CDR3 length: 12 residues. Germline values: CDR1 SGHTA, CDR2 FQGNSA. The germline V and J ends were trimmed by 3 bases and 5 bases, with 7 bases remaining between them. The CDR3, as DNA: TGTGCCAGCAGCTTGGATCAGGAGACCCAGTACTTC. This translates into CASSLDQETQYF.

This rearrangement joins TRBV5-4 to TRBJ1-1; tentative D call: TRBD1 (6 bases). Germline values: CDR1 SGHNT, CDR2 YYREEE (reference sequence). The CDR3 totals 15 residues. V shed 2 bases and J shed 0 bases, with 11 bases lying between them. The CDR3 reads CASSFGGQVNTEAFF. The DNA of the CDR3 is TGTGCCAGCAGCTTCGGGGGGCAGGTGAACACTGAAGCTTTCTTT.

This clone has more than one count but fewer than ten. The chain links TRBV29-1 to TRBJ1-2; the D gene is possibly TRBD1 (6 bases). Trimming shortened V by 7 bases and J by 8 bases, and 11 bases separated the two germline ends. CDR1 is SQVTM, CDR2 ANQGSEA, per germline. The CDR3 spans 10 residues. The CDR3 loop reads CSARGDGYTF. Here the CDR3 DNA reads TGCAGCGCCAGGGGTGACGGCTACACCTTC.

This chain joins TRBV7-3 and TRBJ2-1; a possible D gene is TRBD2 (6 bases). V dropped 2 bases and J dropped 2 bases, with 13 bases sitting between them. This CDR3 contains 16 residues. The germline V gene has CDR1 SGHTA and CDR2 FQGTGA. CDR3 DNA sequence: TGTGCCAGCAGCTTAGGGGCTGGGAGGACCTACAATGAGCAGTTCTTC. Translated, it gives CASSLGAGRTYNEQFF.

The chain uses TRBV11-2 and TRBJ2-7, with D possibly matching TRBD2 (5 bases). CDR1 is SGHAT and CDR2 is FQNNGV in the germline V gene. Trimming took off 5 bases at V and 2 bases at J, with 16 bases between the two ends. The CDR3 has 15 amino acids. Here the CDR3 DNA reads TGTGCCAGCAGCCCAGCGGAAAGCGGAGCCTACGAGCAGTACTTC. Protein: CASSPAESGAYEQYF.

J is TRBJ1-1 and V is TRBV29-1; D might be TRBD1 (5 bases). Per the germline V gene, CDR1 is SQVTM and CDR2 is ANQGSEA. The CDR3 sequence is 13 residues long. Trimming cost V 7 bases and J 2 bases, with 14 bases left between them. Written as DNA, the CDR3 is TGCAGCGCGACCGGGACGGGAAACACTGAAGCTTTCTTT. Amino acid sequence: CSATGTGNTEAFF.

This chain joins TRBV5-1 and TRBJ1-1; D is perhaps TRBD1 (5 bases). The V gene's germline CDR1 is SGHRS and CDR2 YFSETQ. Between the trimmed V and J ends, which lost 2 bases and 1 base, there was a span of 6 bases. This CDR3 comprises 13 residues. The CDR3: CASSFQGNTEAFF. The CDR3 coding sequence is TGCGCCAGCAGCTTCCAGGGGAACACTGAAGCTTTCTTT.

V and J are TRBV7-2 and TRBJ1-1, with a possible D match to TRBD1 (6 bases). V lost 4 bases to trimming and J lost 5 bases, with 17 bases between them. CDR3 length equals 15 residues. CDR1 and CDR2 (germline): SGHTA, FQGNSA. The CDR3 protein is CASSSPTGLGTEAFF. The CDR3, as DNA: TGTGCCAGCAGCTCCCCTACAGGGTTAGGGACTGAAGCTTTCTTT.

V and J are TRBV6-5 and TRBJ2-1; D uncertain. This CDR3 comprises 14 residues. CDR1 and CDR2 (germline): MNHEY, SVGAGI. Trimming removed 6 bases from V and 4 bases from J, with 13 bases in between. The chain's CDR3 is CASRPYSGYNEQFF. The CDR3 nucleotides are TGTGCCAGCAGACCTTACTCAGGTTACAATGAGCAGTTCTTC.

V gene TRBV28 combines with J gene TRBJ1-2; D is unclear. V shed 9 bases and J shed 0 bases, with 8 bases lying between them. Looked up from germline, CDR1 is MDHEN and CDR2 is SYDVKM. This CDR3 contains 12 residues. The CDR3 loop is CASQRANYGYTF. DNA for the CDR3: TGTGCCAGTCAGAGAGCTAACTATGGCTACACCTTC.

The chain employs TRBV16 and TRBJ2-3; tentatively, D is TRBD1 (6 bases). Trimming took off 2 bases at V and 5 bases at J, with 8 bases between the two ends. Germline assignment: CDR1 KGHSY and CDR2 FQNENV. The CDR3 length is 13 residues. The CDR3 bases are TGTGCCAGCAGCCAAGTCAGGGGAGATACGCAGTATTTT. This codes for CASSQVRGDTQYF.

The chain carries TRBV9 and TRBJ2-3; D ambiguous. Deletions cut 3 bases from V and 4 bases from J, with 12 bases between. The germline V gene encodes CDR1 SGDLS and CDR2 YYNGEE. The CDR3 extends over 14 amino acids. The CDR3: CASSGGSTPDTQYF. The CDR3 coding sequence is TGTGCCAGCAGCGGAGGTTCCACGCCAGATACGCAGTATTTT.

The chain is built from TRBV6-4 and TRBJ1-1; a possible D gene is TRBD1 (5 bases). The length of the CDR3 is 16 residues. Germline CDR1 reads MRHNA; CDR2 reads SNTAGT. V was clipped by 1 base and J by 4 bases, with 16 bases between them. The CDR3 loop reads CASSDLCWGVGTEAFF. CDR3 DNA: TGTGCCAGCAGTGACTTGTGCTGGGGGGTGGGCACTGAAGCTTTCTTT.

The genes are TRBV5-1 and TRBJ2-7; TRBD2 matches 7 bases. This CDR3 contains 15 residues. The germline V gene has CDR1 SGHRS and CDR2 YFSETQ. V gave up 5 bases and J gave up 0 bases; unmatched junction bases: 8. The CDR3 sequence is CASRDSSGPSYEQYF. CDR3 sequence (DNA): TGCGCCAGCAGGGACTCTAGCGGCCCCTCCTACGAGCAGTACTTC. The variable domain in full, completed from reference TRBV5-1 and TRBJ2-7, reads KAGVTQTPRYLIKTRGQQVTLSCSPISGHRSVSWYQQTPGQGLQFLFEYFSETQRNKGNFPGRFSGRQFSNSRSEMNVSTLELGDSALYLCASRDSSGPSYEQYFGPGTRLTVT.